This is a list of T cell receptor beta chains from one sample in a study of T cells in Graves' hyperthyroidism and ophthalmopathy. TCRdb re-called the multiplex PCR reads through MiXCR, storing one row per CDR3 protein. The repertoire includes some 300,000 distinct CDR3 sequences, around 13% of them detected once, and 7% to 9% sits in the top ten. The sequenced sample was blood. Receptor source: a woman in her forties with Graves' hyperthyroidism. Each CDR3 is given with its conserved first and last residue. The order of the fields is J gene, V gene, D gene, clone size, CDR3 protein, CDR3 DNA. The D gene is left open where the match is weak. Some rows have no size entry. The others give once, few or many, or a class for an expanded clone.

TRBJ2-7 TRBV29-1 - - CSVEDGTRSYEQYF TGCAGCGTTGAAGATGGGACTCGCTCCTACGAGCAGTACTTC
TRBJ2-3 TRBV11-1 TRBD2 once CASSLASGSGTDTQYF TGTGCCAGCAGCTTAGCTAGCGGGAGTGGCACAGATACGCAGTATTTT
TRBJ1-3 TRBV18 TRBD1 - CASSPAPGQTGNTIYF TGTGCCAGCTCACCGGCTCCGGGACAGACTGGAAACACCATATATTTT
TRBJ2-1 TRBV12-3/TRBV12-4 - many CASGFNEQFF TGTGCCAGCGGGTTCAATGAGCAGTTCTTC
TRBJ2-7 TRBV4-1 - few CASSQEATGGAYYEQYF TGCGCCAGCAGCCAAGAGGCTACAGGGGGGGCCTACTACGAGCAGTACTTC
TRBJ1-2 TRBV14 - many CASSQVGGYTF TGTGCCAGCAGCCAAGTGGGCGGCTACACCTTC
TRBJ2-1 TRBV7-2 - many CASSPSGTPRREQFF TGTGCCAGCAGCCCCTCCGGGACTCCTCGGCGGGAGCAGTTCTTC
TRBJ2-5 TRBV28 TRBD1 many CASSFHRTGRKGTQYF TGTGCCAGCAGTTTTCATCGGACAGGGAGGAAGGGGACCCAGTACTTC
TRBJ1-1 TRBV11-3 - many CASSPGGENTEAFF TGTGCCAGCAGCCCCGGGGGGGAGAACACTGAAGCTTTCTTT
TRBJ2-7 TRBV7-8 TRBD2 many CASSTGTSASVEQYF TGTGCCAGCAGCACCGGGACTAGCGCTTCAGTGGAGCAGTACTTC
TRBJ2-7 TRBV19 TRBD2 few CASSKASGRVYEQYF TGTGCCAGTAGTAAGGCTAGCGGGAGGGTCTACGAGCAGTACTTC
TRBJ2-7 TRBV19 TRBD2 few CASSPPRTSGNFPTYEQYF TGTGCCAGTAGTCCGCCTAGGACTAGCGGGAACTTCCCAACCTACGAGCAGTACTTC
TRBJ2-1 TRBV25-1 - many CASSLGAQLRGEQFF TGTGCCAGCTCTCTCGGGGCCCAATTGAGGGGTGAGCAGTTCTTC
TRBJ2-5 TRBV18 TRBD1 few CASSSETGATETQYF TGTGCCAGCTCATCCGAGACAGGGGCGACAGAGACCCAGTACTTC
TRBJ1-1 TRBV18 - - CASSGRAGSEGEAFF TGTGCCAGCTCGGGGCGGGCAGGATCCGAGGGTGAAGCTTTCTTT
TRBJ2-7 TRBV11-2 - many CASSQASEQYF TGTGCCAGCAGCCAAGCTAGTGAGCAGTACTTC
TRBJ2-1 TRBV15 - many CATSSVGYNEQFF TGTGCCACCAGCAGCGTGGGTTACAATGAGCAGTTCTTC
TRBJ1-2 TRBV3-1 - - CASSVEGWYGYTF TGTGCCAGCAGCGTAGAGGGGTGGTATGGCTACACCTTC
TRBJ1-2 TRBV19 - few CASTPGSQGGYGYTF TGTGCCAGTACCCCTGGGAGTCAGGGTGGCTATGGCTACACCTTC
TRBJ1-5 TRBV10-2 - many CASRSSGGGNQPQHF TGCGCCAGCAGATCCTCGGGGGGGGGCAATCAGCCCCAGCATTTT
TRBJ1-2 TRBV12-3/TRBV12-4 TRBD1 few CASSLLRGQGRDGYTF TGTGCCAGCAGCCTCCTAAGGGGACAGGGAAGAGATGGCTACACCTTC
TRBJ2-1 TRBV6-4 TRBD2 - CASRAFSSGQGEQFF TGTGCCAGCAGAGCTTTCTCTAGCGGGCAGGGTGAGCAGTTCTTC
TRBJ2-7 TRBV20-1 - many CSVPGGGSYEQYF TGCAGTGTCCCCGGGGGCGGCTCCTACGAGCAGTACTTC
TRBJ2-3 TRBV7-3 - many CASSLNSDTQYF TGTGCCAGCAGCTTAAACTCAGATACGCAGTATTTT
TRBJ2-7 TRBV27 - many CASSVAGEQYF TGTGCCAGCAGTGTGGCTGGGGAGCAGTACTTC
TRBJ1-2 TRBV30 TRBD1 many CAWSPGQYGYTF TGTGCCTGGAGTCCGGGACAGTATGGCTACACCTTC
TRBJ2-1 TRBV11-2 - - CASSFYICSAPTGYYNEQFF -
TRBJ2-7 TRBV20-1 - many CSARSEWRNPYEQYF TGCAGTGCTAGATCGGAATGGAGAAACCCCTACGAGCAGTACTTC
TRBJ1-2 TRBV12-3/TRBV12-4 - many CASSLAGGPNYGYTF TGTGCCAGCAGTTTAGCGGGGGGGCCTAACTATGGCTACACCTTC
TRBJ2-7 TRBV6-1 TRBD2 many CASSWNSLAVFSYEQYF TGTGCCAGCAGTTGGAACTCGCTAGCGGTATTCTCCTACGAGCAGTACTTC
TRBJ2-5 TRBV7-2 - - CASSLGQTQETQYF TGTGCCAGCAGCTTAGGGCAAACCCAAGAGACCCAGTACTTC